The T cell receptor beta chain described here comes from a study of T cells after yellow fever vaccination. Findings of the study overall: Abundant bulk-population clonotypes could contaminate the FACS-sorted repertoires.

Trimming left V 3 bases short and J 5 bases short, with 13 bases between. Germline CDR1 and CDR2: LNHNV and YYDKDF (reference sequence). This CDR3 has 14 residues. Concerning this clonotype itself: What it binds is not known.

TCRdb re-called the 5' RACE reads with MiXCR, one entry per CDR3 protein. The repertoire holds 500,000 to 550,000 distinct CDR3 sequences, around a fifth seen once, with about a sixth in the top ten. Sequencing was performed on PBMCs, taken approximately 20 days after the first yellow fever vaccination. The V gene is TRBV15, the J gene TRBJ2-5; D might be TRBD1 (6 bases). The clonotype comes from a man between 18 and 29 years old who received the YFV17D yellow fever vaccine. Here the CDR3 DNA reads TGTGCCACCAGCAGGATAGGGCAGGGGGAGACCCAGTACTTC. Protein product: CATSRIGQGETQYF.